This T cell receptor beta chain appears in the sequencing data of a study of blood T cell repertoires in COVID-19. The method was immunoSEQ multiplex PCR; TCRdb's version includes in-frame clones alone and lacks a portion of them. The table shows fewer than 350,000 clones, with roughly 90% occurring only once. V was trimmed by 1 base and J by 3 bases, leaving 17 bases between them. Germline CDR1 is MNHEY and CDR2 is SVGEGT. The CDR3 spans 17 residues. Sequencing used peripheral blood. The chain combines TRBV6-2 or TRBV6-3 with TRBJ2-3; a weak D match, TRBD1 (6 bases). The receptor was derived from a man aged 25 to 40 with COVID-19, enrolled during active disease. CDR3 bases: TGTGCCAGCAGTTACTACTCGTATGGCCAGGGGACAGATACGCAGTATTTT. Protein product: CASSYYSYGQGTDTQYF.